The sequence of this T cell receptor beta chain was determined in a study of blood T cell repertoires in COVID-19. As for the study in general: The samples span acute and convalescent COVID-19 from the United States, Italy and Spain.

Trimming left V 1 base short and J 9 bases short, with 17 bases between. The V gene's germline CDR1 is SGHRS and CDR2 YFSETQ. The CDR3 is 16 amino acids. This table comes from immunoSEQ multiplex PCR, and its TCRdb copy is limited to in-frame clones, with some not included. The table shows more than 40,000 clones, with roughly four fifths occurring only once. The origin of this receptor is a human donor with acute or convalescent COVID-19. The donor label of this sample is uncertain. The sequenced sample was peripheral blood. The chain links TRBV5-1 to TRBJ1-6; D uncertain. The CDR3 loop is CASSLSGLGLSSPLHF. In DNA, the CDR3 is TGCGCCAGCAGCTTGAGCGGCCTGGGTTTGAGTTCACCCCTCCACTTT.